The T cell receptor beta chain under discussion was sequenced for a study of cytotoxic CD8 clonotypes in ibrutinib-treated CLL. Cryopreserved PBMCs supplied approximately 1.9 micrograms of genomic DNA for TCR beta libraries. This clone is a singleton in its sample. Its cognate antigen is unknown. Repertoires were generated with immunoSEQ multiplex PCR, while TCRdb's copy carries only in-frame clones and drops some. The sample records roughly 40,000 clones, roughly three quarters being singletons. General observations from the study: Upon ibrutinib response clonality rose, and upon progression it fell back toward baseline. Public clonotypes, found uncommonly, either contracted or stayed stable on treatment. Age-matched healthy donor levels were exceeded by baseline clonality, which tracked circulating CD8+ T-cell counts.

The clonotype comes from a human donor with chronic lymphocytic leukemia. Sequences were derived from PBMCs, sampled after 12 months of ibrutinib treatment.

The CDR3 reads CASSLGGSEQYF. For the CDR3, the DNA is TGTGCCAGCAGTTTGGGGGGCTCCGAGCAGTACTTC. The chain joins TRBV6-5 to TRBJ2-7, with D perhaps being TRBD1 or TRBD2 (6 bases each). The length of the CDR3 is 12 residues. CDR1 is MNHEY, CDR2 SVGAGI, per germline. Between the trimmed V and J ends, which lost 4 bases and 6 bases, there was a span of 10 bases.